These 20 T cell receptor beta chains were sequenced from one sample in a study of beta chain features in type 1 diabetes (dated by TCRdb to between 2017 and 2018). To prepare the library, the immunoSEQ multiplex PCR assay was applied. The High Capacity cDNA Reverse Transcription Kit was used to reverse transcribe all of the isolated RNA, meaning that expressed TCRB transcripts were what got sequenced. TCRdb carries this immuneACCESS record with in-frame sequences only. Its versions omit some clonotypes, under half of them owing to an unresolved V gene in the studies checked, with the rest unexplained. Present in this sample are 250,000 to 350,000 clones, 14% of which were seen just once. More than 6.5% of the sample lies in the top ten. Sequencing was done on a sample of central memory CD4+ T cells from blood. These receptors came from a man younger than 40 in good health.

This chain uses TRBV19 with TRBJ2-7, with TRBD1 matching over 11 bases. The CDR3 sequence is 13 residues long. Losses at the gene ends were 10 bases for V and 7 bases for J; bases not matched to a gene: 9. Looked up from germline, CDR1 is LNHDA and CDR2 is SQIVND (reference sequence). The CDR3 DNA is TGTGCCACCACCCGGACAGGGGGCTGGGAGCAGTACTTC. This gives the protein CATTRTGGWEQYF.

In its sample, this clone was seen a few times. The V call is TRBV5-4, the J call TRBJ2-7; tentatively, D is TRBD2 (5 bases). The CDR3 runs 12 residues. With 4 bases removed from V and 2 bases from J, the gap between germline ends came to 7 bases. CDR1 and CDR2 from the germline V gene are SGHNT and YYREEE (reference sequence). CDR3 loop: CASSPGTYEQYF. CDR3 nucleotide sequence: TGTGCCAGCAGCCCCGGGACCTACGAGCAGTACTTC.

This chain connects TRBV27 to TRBJ1-2; 7 bases align to TRBD1. Germline V gene lookup returns CDR1 MNHEY and CDR2 SMNVEV (reference sequence). The junction had 9 bases not matched to a gene; V was cut back by 4 bases and J by 4 bases. The CDR3 has 15 amino acids. The CDR3 DNA reads TGTGCCAGCAGTTCAACCCGGGACAGTTCCTATGGCTACACCTTC. Residues: CASSSTRDSSYGYTF.

V usage is TRBV14 and J usage is TRBJ2-5; D is perhaps TRBD2 (5 bases). The germline V and J ends were trimmed by 10 bases and 2 bases, with 14 bases remaining between them. The CDR3 contains 13 residues. Germline V gene sequence: CDR1 SGHDN, CDR2 FVKESK. The DNA of the CDR3 is TGTGCCATGCACAAGGGAGTTCAAGAGACCCAGTACTTC. Its protein product is CAMHKGVQETQYF.

The V gene is TRBV9, the J gene TRBJ2-3; D is perhaps TRBD2 (5 bases). There are 13 residues in the CDR3. Germline V gives CDR1 SGDLS, CDR2 YYNGEE. V lost 0 bases and J 6 bases, leaving 8 bases between the germline ends. This CDR3 reads CASSVDERDTQYF. The CDR3 DNA follows: TGTGCCAGCAGCGTAGACGAGCGGGATACGCAGTATTTT.

The V and J genes are TRBV6-6 and TRBJ2-7; possible D gene TRBD1, 6 bases. Germline lookup yields CDR1 MNHNY and CDR2 SVGAGI (reference sequence). V lost 0 bases, J lost 4 bases, and 16 bases lay in between. CDR3 length equals 16 residues. The CDR3 loop is CASSYSPGAGRYEQYF. The CDR3 bases are TGTGCCAGCAGTTACTCTCCAGGGGCCGGTCGGTACGAGCAGTACTTC.

This clone was counted a few times. This sequence joins TRBV5-1 and TRBJ2-1, with 13 positions matching TRBD2. The CDR3 is 15 amino acids. V shed 5 bases and J 8 bases; nucleotides not matched to a gene: 7. Germline V lookup: CDR1 SGHRS, CDR2 YFSETQ. The CDR3 DNA is TGCGCCAGCAGGTCCGGACTAGCGGGAGTGGATGAGCAGTTCTTC. Amino acid sequence: CASRSGLAGVDEQFF.

This clone was counted a few times. The chain employs TRBV5-1 and TRBJ2-7; tentative D call: TRBD2 (5 bases). With 2 bases removed from V and 6 bases from J, the gap between germline ends came to 12 bases. Germline lookup yields CDR1 SGHRS and CDR2 YFSETQ. This CDR3 is built from 13 residues. The CDR3 sequence: CASSLNSGGEQYF. The CDR3 DNA reads TGCGCCAGCAGCTTAAATTCAGGAGGCGAGCAGTACTTC.

The CDR3 loop is CASSPTGGKNTEAFF. In DNA, the CDR3 is TGTGCCAGCAGCCCCACCGGGGGGAAGAACACTGAAGCTTTCTTT. The chain carries TRBV5-4 and TRBJ1-1; D might be TRBD1 (5 bases). CDR1 and CDR2 from the germline V gene are SGHNT and YYREEE (reference sequence). This CDR3 comprises 15 residues. V was shortened by 4 bases and J by 1 base, with 14 bases between the two germline ends.

This clone came up many times. V and J are TRBV5-6 and TRBJ1-6, with TRBD1 matching 9 bases. The CDR3 covers 15 residues. V gave up 2 bases and J gave up 10 bases; unmatched junction bases: 7. Germline V gene sequence: CDR1 SGHDT, CDR2 YYEEEE. The CDR3 loop is CASSLPGQGGSPLHF. The CDR3 DNA is TGTGCCAGCAGCTTACCGGGACAGGGTGGATCACCCCTCCACTTT.

In its sample, this clone was seen a few times. J is TRBJ2-1 and V is TRBV10-3, with 10 bases aligning to TRBD2. The V segment lost 6 bases and the J segment 3 bases; nucleotides outside the gene matches: 2. CDR3 length equals 14 residues. CDR1 and CDR2 (germline): ENHRY, SYGVKD. CDR3 protein: CAIREREGYNEQFF. As DNA, the CDR3 is TGTGCCATCAGAGAGCGGGAGGGCTACAATGAGCAGTTCTTC.

There are a few counts of this clone. The gene calls are TRBV10-3 and TRBJ1-6, with D hard to call. Trimming shortened V by 4 bases and J by 6 bases, and 13 bases separated the two germline ends. Per the germline V gene, CDR1 is ENHRY and CDR2 is SYGVKD. CDR3 length equals 15 residues. CDR3 amino acids: CAISVGPPSNSPLHF. In DNA form, the CDR3 reads TGTGCCATCAGTGTAGGACCACCTTCTAATTCACCCCTCCACTTT.

This clone was detected only a few times. The V and J genes are TRBV6-1 and TRBJ2-1, with 7 nucleotides matching TRBD2. Germline CDR1 is MNHNS and CDR2 is SASEGT. This CDR3 has 16 residues. The V segment lost 2 bases and the J segment 0 bases; nucleotides outside the gene matches: 4. The CDR3 sequence is CASSEFRGSSYNEQFF. The CDR3 DNA reads TGTGCCAGCAGTGAATTCCGCGGGAGCTCCTACAATGAGCAGTTCTTC.

The rearrangement joins TRBV6-4 to TRBJ1-5, with D unclear. Germline values: CDR1 MRHNA, CDR2 SNTAGT. The CDR3 runs to 13 residues. Trimming took off 6 bases at V and 7 bases at J, with 13 bases between the two ends. This CDR3 reads CASSLLGGQPQHF. CDR3 in DNA: TGTGCCAGCAGCCTGTTGGGAGGGCAGCCCCAGCATTTT.

This sequence joins TRBV5-1 and TRBJ2-3, with 12 nucleotides matching TRBD2. The germline V gene encodes CDR1 SGHRS and CDR2 YFSETQ. V lost 4 bases and J lost 3; bases outside the gene matches: 9. The CDR3 sequence is 17 residues long. Written as DNA, the CDR3 is TGCGCCAGCAGCATGGGGACTAGCGGGTACCTGACAGATACGCAGTATTTT. This codes for CASSMGTSGYLTDTQYF.

This sequence joins TRBV5-6 and TRBJ2-4, with 8 bases fitting TRBD2. The length of the CDR3 is 16 residues. Trimming removed 2 bases from V and 2 bases from J; junction bases left unmatched: 6. Germline V lookup: CDR1 SGHDT, CDR2 YYEEEE. For the CDR3, the DNA is TGTGCCAGCAGCTTCCCCACTAGCGGTACCAAAAACATTCAGTACTTC. Residues: CASSFPTSGTKNIQYF.

As to this clone: The identical CDR3 is also encoded by other nucleotide sequences in the sample. The V call is TRBV7-2, the J call TRBJ2-5; TRBD2 aligns across 8 bases. Trimming removed 5 bases from V and 5 bases from J; junction bases left unmatched: 4. Germline V CDR1 and CDR2: SGHTA, FQGNSA. The CDR3 has 13 amino acids. The CDR3 is CASSRGGGETQYF. CDR3 sequence (DNA): TGTGCCAGCAGCCGGGGGGGCGGTGAGACCCAGTACTTC.

The chain links TRBV6-1 to TRBJ2-5; D call uncertain. The V and J ends lost 4 bases and 5 bases respectively, with 11 bases between them. The CDR3 runs to 13 residues. CDR1 and CDR2 from the germline V gene are MNHNS and SASEGT. The CDR3 spells CASSVLPAETQYF. In DNA form, the CDR3 reads TGTGCCAGCAGTGTACTCCCCGCGGAGACCCAGTACTTC.

In this sample, this clone turned up a few times. The V gene is TRBV7-2, the J gene TRBJ1-2, with D maybe TRBD1 (6 bases). V was pared by 1 base and J by 3 bases, with 12 bases between. Germline V CDR1 and CDR2: SGHTA, FQGNSA. CDR3 length: 15 amino acids. The CDR3: CASSLEEGGYYGYTF. CDR3 coding DNA: TGTGCCAGCAGCTTAGAAGAAGGGGGGTACTATGGCTACACCTTC.

This clone was seen only a few times. The chain links TRBV9 to TRBJ1-3; possibly TRBD1 for D (5 bases). V was trimmed by 4 bases and J by 0 bases, leaving 17 bases between them. CDR1 and CDR2 (germline): SGDLS, YYNGEE. The CDR3 runs to 17 residues. The CDR3 reads CASSPYIRGSSGNTIYF. The CDR3 DNA sequence: TGTGCCAGCAGCCCATACATCCGGGGGAGCTCTGGAAACACCATATATTTT.